This T cell receptor beta chain is drawn from a study of T-cell memory formation after mild COVID-19. Study-level information: There were largely donor-specific TCR clusters.

Trimming pared 6 bases from V and 5 bases from J, leaving 16 bases between. This CDR3 comprises 14 residues. Germline V gives CDR1 MNHEY, CDR2 SVGEGT. Each CDR3 protein gets one entry after TCRdb re-called the 5' RACE reads with MiXCR. The data hold 540,000 or so distinct CDR3 sequences, with about a fifth observed a single time. This receptor was taken from an adult woman who had mild COVID-19 (a few samples of this study predate the infection). Cell type and time point are not known. This chain uses TRBV6-2 or TRBV6-3 with TRBJ2-5; D may be TRBD2 (7 bases). Sequencing was done on a sample of PBMCs or a T cell subset sorted from them (not recorded which). CDR3 in amino acids: CASRTPRGGETQYF. CDR3 DNA sequence: TGTGCCAGCAGGACCCCAAGGGGGGGCGAGACCCAGTACTTC.